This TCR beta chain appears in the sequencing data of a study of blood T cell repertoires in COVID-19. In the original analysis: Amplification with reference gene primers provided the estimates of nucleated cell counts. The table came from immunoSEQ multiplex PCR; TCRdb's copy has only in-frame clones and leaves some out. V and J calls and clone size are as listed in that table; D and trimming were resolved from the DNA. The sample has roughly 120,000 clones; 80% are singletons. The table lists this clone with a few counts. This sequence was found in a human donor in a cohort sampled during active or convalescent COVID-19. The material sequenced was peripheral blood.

The CDR3, as DNA: TGTGCCAGCAGCTTCGGACTAGGACAAGAGACCCAGTACTTC. As protein: CASSFGLGQETQYF. This chain connects TRBV5-4 to TRBJ2-5; TRBD2 aligns across 7 bases. The CDR3 loop spans 14 amino acids. Per germline, CDR1 SGHNT and CDR2 YYREEE (reference sequence). With 2 bases clipped from V and 2 bases from J, the junction kept 3 bases outside the gene matches.